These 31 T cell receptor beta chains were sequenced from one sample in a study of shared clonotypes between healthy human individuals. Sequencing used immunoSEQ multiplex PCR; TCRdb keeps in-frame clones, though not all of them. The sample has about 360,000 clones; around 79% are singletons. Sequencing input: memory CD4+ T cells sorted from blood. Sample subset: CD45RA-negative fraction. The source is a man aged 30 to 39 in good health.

The CDR3 loop is CASSWGRQKNIQYF. CDR3 nucleotides: TGTGCCAGCAGTTGGGGGAGACAGAAAAACATTCAGTACTTC. The chain employs TRBV7-2 and TRBJ2-4; TRBD1 or TRBD2 may be the D gene (5 bases each). The CDR3 is 14 residues long. Trimming cost V 6 bases and J 4 bases, with 13 bases left between them. Germline CDR1 SGHTA, CDR2 FQGNSA.

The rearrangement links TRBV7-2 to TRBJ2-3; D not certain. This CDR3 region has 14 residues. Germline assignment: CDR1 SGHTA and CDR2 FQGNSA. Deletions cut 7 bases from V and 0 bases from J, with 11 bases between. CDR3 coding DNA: TGTGCCAGCAACATTTGGGTCAGCACAGATACGCAGTATTTT. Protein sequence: CASNIWVSTDTQYF.

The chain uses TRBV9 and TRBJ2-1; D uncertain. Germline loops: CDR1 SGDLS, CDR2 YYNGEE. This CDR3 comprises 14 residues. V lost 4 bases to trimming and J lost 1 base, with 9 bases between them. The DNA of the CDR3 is TGTGCCAGCAGCCCCGCACGGTCCTACAATGAGCAGTTCTTC. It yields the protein CASSPARSYNEQFF.

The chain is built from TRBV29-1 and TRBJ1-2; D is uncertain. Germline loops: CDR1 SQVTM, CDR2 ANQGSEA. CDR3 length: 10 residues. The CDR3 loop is CTDNEGGYTF. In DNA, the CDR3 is TGCACCGACAACGAGGGTGGCTACACCTTC.

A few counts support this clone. The CDR3 loop is CASSSHGGSEQYF. As DNA, the CDR3 is TGTGCCAGCAGTTCCCATGGGGGGAGCGAGCAGTACTTC. The gene calls are TRBV28 and TRBJ2-7; TRBD2 is a possible D gene (6 bases). Per the germline V gene, CDR1 is MDHEN and CDR2 is SYDVKM. This CDR3 is 13 amino acids long. The ends were cut back, 4 bases at V and 6 bases at J, with 13 bases in the middle.

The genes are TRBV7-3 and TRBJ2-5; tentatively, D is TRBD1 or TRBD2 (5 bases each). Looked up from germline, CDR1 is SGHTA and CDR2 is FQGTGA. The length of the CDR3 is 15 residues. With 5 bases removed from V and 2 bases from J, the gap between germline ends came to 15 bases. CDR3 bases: TGTGCCAGCAGCCCTCAGGGACGGACACAAGAGACCCAGTACTTC. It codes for CASSPQGRTQETQYF.

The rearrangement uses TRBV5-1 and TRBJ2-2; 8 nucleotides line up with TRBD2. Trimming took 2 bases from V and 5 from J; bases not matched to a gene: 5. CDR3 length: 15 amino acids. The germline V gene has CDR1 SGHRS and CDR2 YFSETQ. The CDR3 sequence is CASSFSGSWTGELFF. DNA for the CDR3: TGCGCCAGCAGCTTCAGCGGGAGTTGGACCGGGGAGCTGTTTTTT.

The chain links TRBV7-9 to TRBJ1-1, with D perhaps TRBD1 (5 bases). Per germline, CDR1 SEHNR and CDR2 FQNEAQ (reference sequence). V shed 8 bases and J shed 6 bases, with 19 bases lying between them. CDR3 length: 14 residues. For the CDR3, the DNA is TGTGCCAGCTCTCCCGGTGGGGGGGTCCCTGAAGCTTTCTTT. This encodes CASSPGGGVPEAFF.

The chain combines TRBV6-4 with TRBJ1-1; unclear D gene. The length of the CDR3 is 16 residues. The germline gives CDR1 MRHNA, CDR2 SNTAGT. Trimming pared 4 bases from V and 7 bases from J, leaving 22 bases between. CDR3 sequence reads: CASSGPPFGRLDEAFF. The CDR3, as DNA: TGTGCCAGCAGTGGCCCCCCCTTTGGACGCCTGGATGAAGCTTTCTTT.

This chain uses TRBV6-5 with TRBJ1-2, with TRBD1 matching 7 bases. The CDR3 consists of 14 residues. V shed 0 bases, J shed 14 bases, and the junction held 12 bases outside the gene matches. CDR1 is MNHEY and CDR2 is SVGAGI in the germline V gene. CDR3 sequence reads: CASSYSARDSPRTF. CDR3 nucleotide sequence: TGTGCCAGCAGTTACTCGGCCAGGGACAGCCCGAGAACCTTC.

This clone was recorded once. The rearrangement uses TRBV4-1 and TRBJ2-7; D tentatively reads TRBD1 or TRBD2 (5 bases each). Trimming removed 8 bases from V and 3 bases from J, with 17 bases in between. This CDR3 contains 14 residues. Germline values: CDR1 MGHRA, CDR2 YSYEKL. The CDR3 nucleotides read TGCGCCAGCTCCCCGCCAGGGACGATCTACGAGCAGTACTTC. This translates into CASSPPGTIYEQYF.

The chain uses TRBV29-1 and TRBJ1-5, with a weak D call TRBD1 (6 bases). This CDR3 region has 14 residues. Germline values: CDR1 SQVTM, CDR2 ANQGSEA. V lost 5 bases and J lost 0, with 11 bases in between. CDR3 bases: TGCAGCGTTAGTGCAGGGGATAGCAATCAGCCCCAGCATTTT. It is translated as CSVSAGDSNQPQHF.

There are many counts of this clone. The CDR3 DNA sequence: TGTGCCAGCAGCCAAGGACGTATAGATGGCTACACCTTC. Translation: CASSQGRIDGYTF. The rearrangement links TRBV4-2 to TRBJ1-2; D is ambiguous. CDR3 length: 13 amino acids. V was shortened by 1 base and J by 6 bases, with 9 bases between the two germline ends. Germline-derived CDR1 and CDR2 are LGHNA and YNFKEQ.

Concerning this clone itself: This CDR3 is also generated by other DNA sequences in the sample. DNA for the CDR3: TGTGCCAGCAGGGGCACAGGGGTCACTGAAGCTTTCTTT. Its translation: CASRGTGVTEAFF. The genes are TRBV28 and TRBJ1-1; TRBD1 matches at 7 bases. V was pared by 6 bases and J by 4 bases, with 5 bases of the junction left unmatched. The CDR3 is 13 amino acids. CDR1 MDHEN and CDR2 SYDVKM come from the germline V gene.

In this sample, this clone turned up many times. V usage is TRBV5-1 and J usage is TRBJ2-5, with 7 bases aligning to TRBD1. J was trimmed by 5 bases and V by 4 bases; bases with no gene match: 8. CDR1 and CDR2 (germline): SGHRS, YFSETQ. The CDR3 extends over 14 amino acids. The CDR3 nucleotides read TGCGCCAGCAGCCGGGAAGGGGGCGTCGAGACCCAGTACTTC. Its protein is CASSREGGVETQYF.

The CDR3 coding sequence is TGTGCCAGCCGGACTAGCGGGAGGATTTACGAGCAGTACTTC. This translates into CASRTSGRIYEQYF. This sequence joins TRBV19 and TRBJ2-7, with 14 nucleotides matching TRBD2. V shed 9 bases and J 4 bases; nucleotides not matched to a gene: 5. From germline, CDR1 is LNHDA and CDR2 SQIVND (reference sequence). CDR3 size: 14 residues.

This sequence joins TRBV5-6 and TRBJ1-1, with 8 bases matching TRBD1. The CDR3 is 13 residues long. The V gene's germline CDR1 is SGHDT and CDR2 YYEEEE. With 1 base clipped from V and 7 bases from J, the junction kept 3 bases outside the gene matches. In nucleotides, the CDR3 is TGTGCCAGCAGCTTGACAGGGGGGAATGAAGCTTTCTTT. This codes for CASSLTGGNEAFF.

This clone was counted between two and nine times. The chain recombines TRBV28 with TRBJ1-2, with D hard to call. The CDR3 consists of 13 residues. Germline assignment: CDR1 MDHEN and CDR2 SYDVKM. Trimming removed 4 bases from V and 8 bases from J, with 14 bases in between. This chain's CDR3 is CASSSLDLKGYTF. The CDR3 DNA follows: TGTGCCAGCAGTTCACTGGACCTAAAGGGCTACACCTTC.

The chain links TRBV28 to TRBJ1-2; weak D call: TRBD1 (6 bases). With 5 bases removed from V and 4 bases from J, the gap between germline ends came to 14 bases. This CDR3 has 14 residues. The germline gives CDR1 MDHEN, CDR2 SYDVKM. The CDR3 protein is CASSPPGGPYGYTF. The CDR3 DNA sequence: TGTGCCAGCAGTCCACCCGGGGGCCCCTATGGCTACACCTTC.

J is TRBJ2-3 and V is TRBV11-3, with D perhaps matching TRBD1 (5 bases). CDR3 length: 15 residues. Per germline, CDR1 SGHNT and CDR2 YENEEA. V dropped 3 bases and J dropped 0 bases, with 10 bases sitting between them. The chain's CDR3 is CASSFSSGSTDTQYF. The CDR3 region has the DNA TGTGCCAGCAGCTTTAGCTCAGGGAGCACAGATACGCAGTATTTT.

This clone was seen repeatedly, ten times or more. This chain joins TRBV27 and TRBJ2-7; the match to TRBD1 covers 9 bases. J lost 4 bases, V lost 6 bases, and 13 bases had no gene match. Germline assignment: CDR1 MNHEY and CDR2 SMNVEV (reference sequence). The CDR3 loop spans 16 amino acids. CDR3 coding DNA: TGTGCCAGCAGCCGACGGCGGGGACAGGGACCGTACGAGCAGTACTTC. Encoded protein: CASSRRRGQGPYEQYF.

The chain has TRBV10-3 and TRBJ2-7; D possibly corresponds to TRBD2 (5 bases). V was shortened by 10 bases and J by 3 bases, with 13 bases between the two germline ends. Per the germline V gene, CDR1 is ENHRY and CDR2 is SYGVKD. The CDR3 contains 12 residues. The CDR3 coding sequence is TGTGCCACGCGAGGGTTTAGCTACGAGCAGTACTTC. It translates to CATRGFSYEQYF.

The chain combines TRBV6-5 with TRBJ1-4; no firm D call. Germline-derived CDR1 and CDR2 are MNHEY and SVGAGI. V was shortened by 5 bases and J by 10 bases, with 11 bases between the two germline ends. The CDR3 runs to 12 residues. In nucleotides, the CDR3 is TGTGCCAGCAGTACCAGACAAGGAAAACTGTTTTTT. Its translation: CASSTRQGKLFF.

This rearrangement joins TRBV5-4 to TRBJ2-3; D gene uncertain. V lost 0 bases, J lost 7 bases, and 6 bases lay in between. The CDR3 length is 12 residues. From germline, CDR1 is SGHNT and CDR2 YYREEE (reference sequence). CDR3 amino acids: CASSLGQYTQYF. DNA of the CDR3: TGTGCCAGCAGCTTGGGGCAGTATACGCAGTATTTT.

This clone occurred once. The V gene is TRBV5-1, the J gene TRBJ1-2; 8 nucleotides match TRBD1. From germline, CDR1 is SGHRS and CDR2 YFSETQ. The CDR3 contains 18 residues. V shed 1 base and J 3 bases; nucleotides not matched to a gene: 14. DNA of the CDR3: TGCGCCAGCAGCTTGCTCCCAAGGACAGGGACGCGCGACTATGGCTACACCTTC. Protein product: CASSLLPRTGTRDYGYTF.

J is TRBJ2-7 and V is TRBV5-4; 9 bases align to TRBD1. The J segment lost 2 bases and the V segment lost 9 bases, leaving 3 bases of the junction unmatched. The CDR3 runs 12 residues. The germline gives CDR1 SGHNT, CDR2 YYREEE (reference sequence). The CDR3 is CATGTGTYEQYF. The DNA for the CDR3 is TGTGCCACCGGGACAGGGACCTACGAGCAGTACTTC.

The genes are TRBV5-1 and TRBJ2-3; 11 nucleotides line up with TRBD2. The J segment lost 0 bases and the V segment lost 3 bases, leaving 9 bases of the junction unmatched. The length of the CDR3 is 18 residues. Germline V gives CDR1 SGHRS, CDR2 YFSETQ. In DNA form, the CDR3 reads TGCGCCAGCAGCTGGACCGGGACTAGCGGAACTAGCACAGATACGCAGTATTTT. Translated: CASSWTGTSGTSTDTQYF.

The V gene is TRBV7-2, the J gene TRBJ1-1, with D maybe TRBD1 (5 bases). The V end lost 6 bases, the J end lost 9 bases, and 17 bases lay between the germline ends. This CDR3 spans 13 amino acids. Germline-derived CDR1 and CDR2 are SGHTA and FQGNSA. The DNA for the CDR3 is TGTGCCAGCAGTCTGGACCCGGAGGGGAAAGCTTTCTTT. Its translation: CASSLDPEGKAFF.

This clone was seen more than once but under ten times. As DNA, the CDR3 is TGTGCCAGCAGCATAATTCGGGACGGAGCCTCCTACGAGCAGTACTTC. Protein product: CASSIIRDGASYEQYF. The chain couples TRBV7-2 to TRBJ2-7; perhaps D is TRBD1 or TRBD2 (5 bases each). Trimming removed 5 bases at V and 0 bases at J, with 17 bases between. In germline, CDR1 is SGHTA, CDR2 FQGNSA. The CDR3 contains 16 residues.

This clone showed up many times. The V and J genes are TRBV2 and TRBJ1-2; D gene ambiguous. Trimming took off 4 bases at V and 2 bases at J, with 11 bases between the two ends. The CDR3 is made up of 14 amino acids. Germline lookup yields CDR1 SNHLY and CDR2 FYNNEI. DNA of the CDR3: TGTGCCAGCAGTGTGTCGGGCAGCAACTATGGCTACACCTTC. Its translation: CASSVSGSNYGYTF.

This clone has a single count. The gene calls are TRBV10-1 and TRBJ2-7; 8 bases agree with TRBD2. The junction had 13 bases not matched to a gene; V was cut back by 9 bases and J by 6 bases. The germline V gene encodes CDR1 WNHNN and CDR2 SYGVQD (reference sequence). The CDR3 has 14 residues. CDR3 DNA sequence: TGCGCCAGTGGACCGGGAGGGGCTTCGACCGAGCAGTACTTC. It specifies CASGPGGASTEQYF.